Following are 29 T cell receptor beta chains from one sample sequenced in a study of regulatory T cells in long-lasting Graves disease. The time point denotes: newly diagnosed GD, antithyroid drugs for less than 3 months. The TCR library was made from RNA extracted from PBMCs. In building TCR beta libraries, iRepertoire HTBI primers were used together with Arm-PCR of CDR3 regions. TCRdb processed the multiplex PCR reads anew with MiXCR; each CDR3 protein has one entry. The sample yields roughly 610,000 distinct CDR3 sequences, roughly 15% seen once. The data were also submitted as part of a second study, on T cells in Graves' hyperthyroidism and ophthalmopathy.

Sequencing was performed on peripheral blood mononuclear cells (PBMCs), taken at new diagnosis, from a patient treated with antithyroid drugs. The source is a man younger than 30 with Graves disease.

This clonotype was counted between two and nine times. V gene TRBV18 combines with J gene TRBJ1-3, with D possibly matching TRBD1 (5 bases). Germline lookup yields CDR1 KGHSH and CDR2 LQKENI. The CDR3 is 16 amino acids. V dropped 4 bases and J dropped 0 bases, with 13 bases sitting between them. CDR3 DNA: TGTGCCAGCTCACACCGGGACGGGAACTCTGGAAACACCATATATTTT. Protein sequence: CASSHRDGNSGNTIYF.

This chain joins TRBV20-1 and TRBJ1-5, with D perhaps matching TRBD1 (6 bases). The CDR3 spans 14 residues. Trimming removed 6 bases from V and 7 bases from J, with 19 bases in between. The germline CDR1 and CDR2 sequences are DFQATT and SNEGSKA (reference sequence). The CDR3: CSAKLPGVGQPQHF. Here the CDR3 DNA reads TGCAGTGCCAAGCTCCCAGGGGTGGGACAGCCCCAGCATTTT.

This clonotype has a single count. The chain has TRBV7-9 and TRBJ2-2; 12 nucleotides line up with TRBD1. Germline-derived CDR1 and CDR2 are SEHNR and FQNEAQ (reference sequence). V was clipped by 5 bases and J by 6 bases; unmatched bases: 4. The CDR3 extends over 15 amino acids. CDR3 coding DNA: TGTGCCAGCAGCCCGGGACAGGGGGCAGCCGGGGAGCTGTTTTTT. Residues: CASSPGQGAAGELFF. The full variable domain, completed using reference TRBV7-9 and TRBJ2-2, is DTGVSQNPRHKITKRGQNVTFRCDPISEHNRLYWYRQTLGQGPEFLTYFQNEAQLEKSRLLSDRFSAERPKGSFSTLEIQRTEQGDSAMYLCASSPGQGAAGELFFGEGSRLTVL.

Only a few counts were recorded for this clonotype. The chain links TRBV30 to TRBJ1-2, with TRBD1 matching over 8 bases. The CDR3 loop spans 13 amino acids. Trimming at V came to 5 bases and at J to 5 bases, leaving 7 bases not matched to a gene. In germline, CDR1 is GTSNPN, CDR2 SVGIG (reference sequence). In DNA, the CDR3 is TGTGCCTGGGGACGGGACAGGCCTTATGGCTACACCTTC. It codes for CAWGRDRPYGYTF.

Ten or more counts support this clonotype. The V call is TRBV3-1, the J call TRBJ2-4; 7 nucleotides line up with TRBD1. The junction had 8 bases not matched to a gene; V was cut back by 7 bases and J by 2 bases. CDR3 size: 15 residues. The V gene's germline CDR1 is LGHDT and CDR2 YNNKEL (reference sequence). Written as DNA, the CDR3 is TGTGCCAGCACCCAGCAGGGGGTGTCCAAAAACATTCAGTACTTC. Translating it yields CASTQQGVSKNIQYF.

This clonotype was picked up many times. This chain connects TRBV20-1 to TRBJ2-7; possibly TRBD2 for D (5 bases). The CDR3 has 14 residues. Germline loops: CDR1 DFQATT, CDR2 SNEGSKA (reference sequence). Between the trimmed V and J ends, which lost 5 bases and 0 bases, there was a span of 14 bases. CDR3 in amino acids: CSALPADGSYEQYF. CDR3 nucleotides: TGCAGTGCTCTCCCAGCGGACGGCTCCTACGAGCAGTACTTC.

This chain joins TRBV7-2 and TRBJ1-3; D is uncertain. The CDR3 spans 14 residues. The germline CDR1 and CDR2 sequences are SGHTA and FQGNSA. Deletions cut 2 bases from V and 2 bases from J, with 7 bases between. CDR3 sequence: CASSLTLPGNTIYF. CDR3 DNA: TGTGCCAGCAGCTTAACTCTCCCTGGAAACACCATATATTTT.

The rearrangement uses TRBV5-1 and TRBJ2-5; D is perhaps TRBD2 (5 bases). The germline V gene encodes CDR1 SGHRS and CDR2 YFSETQ. The V end was cut by 1 base, the J end by 0 bases, with 10 bases between. CDR3 length: 15 amino acids. CDR3 residues: CASSLSSGHQETQYF. The CDR3 DNA reads as TGCGCCAGCAGCTTGTCGAGCGGACACCAAGAGACCCAGTACTTC.

As regards this clonotype: This may be a read error: a much more frequent sequence differs by one nucleotide. V is TRBV12-3 or TRBV12-4 and J is TRBJ2-1, with 8 bases identical to TRBD2. The CDR3 has 15 residues. The DNA of the CDR3 is TGTGCCGGCAGTTCAAAAGCGGGAGCCTACAATGAGCAGTTCTTC. It is translated as CAGSSKAGAYNEQFF.

This chain connects TRBV3-1 to TRBJ2-7; D gene uncertain. The CDR3 is 17 amino acids. CDR1 is LGHDT and CDR2 is YNNKEL in the germline V gene (reference sequence). The V end was cut by 1 base, the J end by 3 bases, with 19 bases between. CDR3 sequence: CASSQGPSGAGLYEQYF. CDR3 DNA: TGTGCCAGCAGCCAAGGTCCGAGTGGAGCAGGCCTCTACGAGCAGTACTTC.

This clonotype was observed a few times. The V call is TRBV19, the J call TRBJ2-6, with D unclear. The CDR3 extends over 18 amino acids. The germline V and J ends were trimmed by 5 bases and 4 bases, with 21 bases remaining between them. Germline V gene lookup returns CDR1 LNHDA and CDR2 SQIVND (reference sequence). CDR3 bases: TGTGCCAGTAGTCGGACGGGTGTTTCATTATCCGGGGCCAACGTCCTGACTTTC. This codes for CASSRTGVSLSGANVLTF.

This clonotype was picked up many times. This rearrangement joins TRBV7-8 to TRBJ2-7; the D is unclear. The V end lost 5 bases, the J end lost 0 bases, and 11 bases lay between the germline ends. This CDR3 is 14 amino acids long. Germline CDR1 and CDR2: SGHVS and FQNEAQ. CDR3 DNA: TGTGCCAGCAGCCTCCCAATGGGCTCCTACGAGCAGTACTTC. Translated: CASSLPMGSYEQYF.

This clonotype was counted a few times. This sequence joins TRBV19 and TRBJ2-1, with 10 positions matching TRBD2. Germline V lookup: CDR1 LNHDA, CDR2 SQIVND (reference sequence). The CDR3 is 14 amino acids. V lost 5 bases, J lost 6 bases, and 4 bases stayed unmatched. This chain's CDR3 is CASSVTSGTNEQFF. In DNA form, the CDR3 reads TGTGCCAGTAGTGTCACTAGCGGGACCAATGAGCAGTTCTTC. Filled out from reference TRBV19 and TRBJ2-1, the complete variable domain reads DGGITQSPKYLFRKEGQNVTLSCEQNLNHDAMYWYRQDPGQGLRLIYYSQIVNDFQKGDIAEGYSVSREKKESFPLTVTSAQKNPTAFYLCASSVTSGTNEQFFGPGTRLTVL.

This clonotype has a single count. This rearrangement joins TRBV20-1 to TRBJ1-4, with D unclear. Germline V CDR1 and CDR2: DFQATT, SNEGSKA (reference sequence). The CDR3 is made up of 14 amino acids. V lost 0 bases and J lost 8, with 13 bases in between. The CDR3 DNA reads as TGCAGTGCTAGAGACACCACAAGTGGGGAAAAACTGTTTTTT. Residues: CSARDTTSGEKLFF.

The chain is built from TRBV5-1 and TRBJ2-7, with 7 bases matching TRBD1. J was trimmed by 0 bases and V by 3 bases; bases with no gene match: 9. The CDR3 runs to 16 residues. Germline V gives CDR1 SGHRS, CDR2 YFSETQ. The CDR3 region is CASSWGRTGYSYEQYF. In DNA form, the CDR3 reads TGCGCCAGCAGCTGGGGTCGGACAGGTTACTCCTACGAGCAGTACTTC.

The chain carries TRBV4-2 and TRBJ2-1, with TRBD2 matching 11 bases. Germline CDR1 LGHNA, CDR2 YNFKEQ. With 0 bases clipped from V and 9 bases from J, the junction kept 7 bases outside the gene matches. CDR3 length equals 16 residues. CDR3 in DNA: TGTGCCAGCAGCCAAGAGACTAGCGGGACTTTTCGTGAGCAGTTCTTC. Protein: CASSQETSGTFREQFF.

The gene calls are TRBV30 and TRBJ2-7, with 11 bases identical to TRBD2. J gave up 6 bases and V 3 bases, and 7 bases lay outside the gene matches. Germline V gene data show CDR1 as GTSNPN and CDR2 as SVGIG (reference sequence). This CDR3 region has 14 residues. The CDR3 DNA reads as TGTGCCTGGAGCCCGGGACTAGCGGTAATCGAGCAGTACTTC. Its translation is CAWSPGLAVIEQYF. The variable domain in full, with the rest retrieved from reference TRBV30 and TRBJ2-7, is SQTIHQWPATLVQPVGSPLSLECTVEGTSNPNLYWYRQAAGRGLQLLFYSVGIGQISSEVPQNLSASRPQDRQFILSSKKLLLSDSGFYLCAWSPGLAVIEQYFGPGTRLTVT.

This clonotype came up many times. The chain has TRBV11-2 and TRBJ2-3; D gene unclear. This CDR3 is 13 amino acids long. The V gene lost 7 bases and the J gene lost 2 bases, with 10 bases spanning the gap. Germline V CDR1 and CDR2: SGHAT, FQNNGV. CDR3 sequence: CASTSISTDTQYF. The CDR3 nucleotides read TGTGCCAGCACCAGTATATCCACAGATACGCAGTATTTT.

The rearrangement links TRBV28 to TRBJ1-1; D is unclear. The germline V gene encodes CDR1 MDHEN and CDR2 SYDVKM. Trimming removed 4 bases at V and 5 bases at J, with 23 bases between. The CDR3 contains 17 residues. The CDR3 sequence is CASSSAAWSESETEAFF. The DNA of the CDR3 is TGTGCCAGCAGTTCCGCAGCTTGGAGTGAATCTGAGACTGAAGCTTTCTTT.

The chain employs TRBV11-2 and TRBJ2-1; 9 nucleotides line up with TRBD2. J gave up 4 bases and V 2 bases, and 9 bases lay outside the gene matches. The CDR3 is made up of 17 amino acids. CDR1 and CDR2 from the germline V gene are SGHAT and FQNNGV. Written as DNA, the CDR3 is TGTGCCAGCAGCTTACGAGGGGAGCGGGAGGTGTACAATGAGCAGTTCTTC. Translation gives CASSLRGEREVYNEQFF.

V and J are TRBV2 and TRBJ2-1; D is possibly TRBD2 (5 bases). CDR3 length: 13 amino acids. Germline CDR1 is SNHLY and CDR2 is FYNNEI. The V end was cut by 9 bases, the J end by 6 bases, with 15 bases between. CDR3 in DNA: TGTGCCAGGGGAGCTTCTGCATCCAATGAGCAGTTCTTC. As protein: CARGASASNEQFF.

This clonotype has just a few counts. This chain links TRBV5-1 with TRBJ1-2, with 7 bases matching TRBD1. V was pared by 4 bases and J by 5 bases, with 17 bases of the junction left unmatched. CDR3 length: 17 amino acids. The germline CDR1 and CDR2 sequences are SGHRS and YFSETQ. The CDR3 DNA is TGCGCCAGCAGCCCATCGGGACAGACCCTCGGGGGTTATGGCTACACCTTC. It translates to CASSPSGQTLGGYGYTF. Based on the CDR3 plus reference TRBV5-1 and TRBJ1-2, the full variable domain is KAGVTQTPRYLIKTRGQQVTLSCSPISGHRSVSWYQQTPGQGLQFLFEYFSETQRNKGNFPGRFSGRQFSNSRSEMNVSTLELGDSALYLCASSPSGQTLGGYGYTFGSGTRLTVV.

CDR3 loop: CSAPIWGGETQYF. Written as DNA, the CDR3 is TGCAGTGCCCCCATTTGGGGTGGGGAGACCCAGTACTTC. The rearrangement uses TRBV20-1 and TRBJ2-5, with D hard to call. The CDR3 has 13 amino acids. Germline V gene lookup returns CDR1 DFQATT and CDR2 SNEGSKA (reference sequence). V was trimmed by 6 bases and J by 5 bases, leaving 16 bases between them.

Comments on this clonotype: One end of the junction is discordant with germline, which a read error may explain. The rearrangement joins TRBV11-2 to TRBJ1-1; D is uncertain. Germline lookup yields CDR1 SGHAT and CDR2 FQNNGV. This CDR3 comprises 14 residues. CDR3 in amino acids: CTSSPPRMNTEAFF. In DNA, the CDR3 is TGTACCAGCAGCCCCCCACGGATGAACACTGAAGCTTTCTTT.

This clonotype occurred a few times. The rearrangement uses TRBV30 and TRBJ2-7, with 7 bases lining up with TRBD1. CDR1 is GTSNPN, CDR2 SVGIG, per germline (reference sequence). Trimming removed 3 bases from V and 0 bases from J; junction bases left unmatched: 11. The CDR3 has 16 amino acids. The CDR3 sequence is CAWRLGQPKSSYEQYF. CDR3 coding DNA: TGTGCCTGGAGGCTGGGACAGCCGAAAAGCTCCTACGAGCAGTACTTC.

There are many counts of this clonotype. This rearrangement joins TRBV30 to TRBJ1-1; no clear D gene. Germline CDR1 reads GTSNPN; CDR2 reads SVGIG (reference sequence). V lost 7 bases to trimming and J lost 8 bases, with 11 bases between them. The CDR3 consists of 10 residues. DNA of the CDR3: TGTGCCTTGGGGTCGGCGGAAGCTTTCTTT. Residues: CALGSAEAFF.

This clonotype showed up just once. A read error may produce the germline difference seen at one junction end. The chain uses TRBV5-4 and TRBJ2-5, with D unresolved. This CDR3 has 14 amino acids. Germline loops: CDR1 SGHNT, CDR2 YYREEE (reference sequence). CDR3 nucleotides: TGTGCCAGCAGCAAGTGGTACAACCAAGAGGCCCAGTACTTC. Protein: CASSKWYNQEAQYF.

This clonotype showed up many times. The V and J genes are TRBV12-3 or TRBV12-4 and TRBJ1-1; D is ambiguous. CDR3 length equals 12 residues. V shed 6 bases and J shed 4 bases, with 9 bases lying between them. The CDR3 nucleotides are TGTGCCAGCAGACTCATCCCCACTGAAGCTTTCTTT. Translating it yields CASRLIPTEAFF.

The CDR3 bases are TGTGCCAGCAGTGAAGCTTTGGGGCTCGGGGAAAAACTGTTTTTT. Its protein product is CASSEALGLGEKLFF. The chain recombines TRBV2 with TRBJ1-4; D is possibly TRBD1 (5 bases). The V gene lost 0 bases and the J gene lost 8 bases, with 13 bases spanning the gap. The CDR3 is 15 residues long. Germline values: CDR1 SNHLY, CDR2 FYNNEI.